A single sample gave rise to the 9 T cell receptor beta chains below, sequenced in a study of blood T cell repertoires in COVID-19. The table came from immunoSEQ multiplex PCR; TCRdb's copy has only in-frame clones and leaves some out. The table shows some 22,000 clones, with 90% to 95% occurring only once. The sample comprised peripheral blood. All receptors derive from a woman between 50 and 59 years old with active COVID-19.

The rearrangement links TRBV9 to TRBJ2-1, with 11 bases fitting TRBD2. Germline CDR1 SGDLS, CDR2 YYNGEE. There are 17 residues in the CDR3. Losses at the gene ends were 3 bases for V and 0 bases for J; bases not matched to a gene: 5. The CDR3 here is CASSEGTSGNSYNEQFF. CDR3 DNA: TGTGCCAGCAGCGAAGGGACTAGCGGAAACTCCTACAATGAGCAGTTCTTC.

V usage is TRBV5-1 and J usage is TRBJ2-2; no definite D call. This CDR3 has 16 amino acids. The germline gives CDR1 SGHRS, CDR2 YFSETQ. V was pared by 0 bases and J by 2 bases, with 11 bases between. The CDR3, as DNA: TGCGCCAGCAGCTTGGCCTCAGGCACCAACACCGGGGAGCTGTTTTTT. This translates into CASSLASGTNTGELFF.

This chain joins TRBV7-8 and TRBJ2-5, with 7 bases that match TRBD1. V was clipped by 3 bases and J by 1 base; unmatched bases: 8. Germline lookup yields CDR1 SGHVS and CDR2 FQNEAQ. The CDR3 consists of 16 residues. CDR3 loop: CASSFRRDSLQETQYF. The DNA of the CDR3 is TGTGCCAGCAGCTTTAGAAGGGACAGCCTCCAAGAGACCCAGTACTTC. The full variable domain, its missing parts supplied by reference TRBV7-8 and TRBJ2-5, is GAGVSQSPRYKVAKRGQDVALRCDPISGHVSLFWYQQALGQGPEFLTYFQNEAQLDKSGLPSDRFFAERPEGSVSTLKIQRTQQEDSAVYLCASSFRRDSLQETQYFGPGTRLLVL.

This chain links TRBV5-1 with TRBJ1-2, with no clear D. Germline CDR1 and CDR2: SGHRS and YFSETQ. This CDR3 is 13 amino acids long. Trimming pared 0 bases from V and 1 base from J, leaving 4 bases between. In DNA, the CDR3 is TGCGCCAGCAGCTTGGCCGTTAACTATGGCTACACCTTC. It translates to CASSLAVNYGYTF.

The gene calls are TRBV3-1 (or the pseudogene TRBV3-2) and TRBJ1-1; 10 bases are shared with TRBD1. CDR1 and CDR2 (germline): LGHDT, YNNKEL (reference sequence). The CDR3 has 15 amino acids. Unmatched junction bases numbered 3, after V lost 4 bases and J lost 1 base. The CDR3 here is CASSPRDRGNTEAFF. The DNA for the CDR3 is TGTGCCAGCAGCCCCCGGGACAGGGGGAACACTGAAGCTTTCTTT.

The chain joins TRBV7-2 to TRBJ2-7, with D perhaps matching TRBD2 (5 bases). The length of the CDR3 is 17 residues. V lost 5 bases to trimming and J lost 4 bases, with 24 bases between them. Germline CDR1 reads SGHTA; CDR2 reads FQGNSA. CDR3: CASSEGSWFRLLYEQYV. DNA for the CDR3: TGTGCCAGCAGCGAAGGGAGTTGGTTCCGGTTGTTGTACGAGCAGTACGTC.

The V call is TRBV28, the J call TRBJ2-3; TRBD2 matches 10 bases. The V segment lost 2 bases and the J segment 5 bases; nucleotides outside the gene matches: 10. Per germline, CDR1 MDHEN and CDR2 SYDVKM. This CDR3 region has 17 residues. The CDR3 reads CASSLEASGGLLDTQYF. CDR3 coding DNA: TGTGCCAGCAGTTTAGAGGCTAGCGGGGGCCTCTTAGATACGCAGTATTTT.

The J gene is TRBJ2-5, the V gene TRBV28; 7 nucleotides line up with TRBD1. Per the germline V gene, CDR1 is MDHEN and CDR2 is SYDVKM. The CDR3 is 14 amino acids. J lost 7 bases, V lost 7 bases, and 12 bases had no gene match. This chain's CDR3 is CASTEGGAVVTQYF. The CDR3 DNA sequence: TGTGCCAGCACAGAAGGGGGCGCCGTGGTGACCCAGTACTTC.

The V and J genes are TRBV9 and TRBJ2-7; the D gene is possibly TRBD2 (5 bases). The V gene's germline CDR1 is SGDLS and CDR2 YYNGEE. With 0 bases removed from V and 4 bases from J, the gap between germline ends came to 8 bases. The length of the CDR3 is 13 residues. This CDR3 is CASSVAPGYEQYF. The CDR3 nucleotides are TGTGCCAGCAGCGTAGCTCCGGGGTACGAGCAGTACTTC.